The 24 T cell receptor beta chains given below trace back to one sample, sequenced in a study of human thymus T cells (dated by TCRdb to 2018 to 2021). The thymus tissue came from surgical resects taken out during corrective cardiac surgery. The library relied on the immunoSEQ multiplex PCR assay. Held by TCRdb, this immuneACCESS table contains in-frame sequences only and omits some clones. Under half of the omission traces to an unresolved V gene where checked; the cause of the rest is unknown. A total of about 130,000 clones appear in this sample, approximately 96% of them only once. The top ten clonotypes cover around 0.024% of the sample. Material for sequencing was thymus tissue. The receptors come from a boy younger than two with a congenital heart defect but otherwise immunologically healthy.

The chain is built from TRBV9 and TRBJ2-3; 10 positions agree with TRBD1. Germline CDR1 SGDLS, CDR2 YYNGEE. Trimming took 3 bases from V and 3 from J; bases not matched to a gene: 4. This CDR3 spans 15 amino acids. The CDR3 protein is CASSGPGQGTDTQYF. The CDR3, as DNA: TGTGCCAGCAGCGGACCGGGACAGGGGACAGATACGCAGTATTTT.

The chain has TRBV11-3 and TRBJ1-2; unclear D gene. Trimming cost V 8 bases and J 2 bases, with 6 bases left between them. Germline V gene lookup returns CDR1 SGHNT and CDR2 YENEEA. The CDR3 contains 11 residues. CDR3 loop: CASRGNYGYTF. The CDR3 nucleotides are TGTGCCAGCCGCGGCAACTATGGCTACACCTTC.

The rearrangement links TRBV4-2 to TRBJ2-2, with 9 bases aligning to TRBD2. V dropped 0 bases and J dropped 6; count of bases not matched to a gene: 5. Germline CDR1 is LGHNA and CDR2 is YNFKEQ. The CDR3 is made up of 16 amino acids. The CDR3 DNA reads as TGTGCCAGCAGCCAAGACGCCGCGGGGGGGCCCGGGGAGCTGTTTTTT. It specifies CASSQDAAGGPGELFF.

The chain couples TRBV19 to TRBJ1-6; TRBD1 aligns across 8 bases. With V trimmed by 6 bases and J by 2 bases, 6 bases remained unmatched. From germline, CDR1 is LNHDA and CDR2 SQIVND (reference sequence). The length of the CDR3 is 16 residues. The CDR3 DNA sequence: TGTGCCAGTAGACCCGGGACAGGCACCTATAATTCACCCCTCCACTTT. It encodes CASRPGTGTYNSPLHF.

The CDR3: CASRARGLEQYF. The CDR3 nucleotides are TGTGCCAGCAGGGCGAGGGGTCTCGAGCAGTACTTC. The V call is TRBV11-2, the J call TRBJ2-7; TRBD1 or TRBD2 may be the D gene (5 bases each). Germline values: CDR1 SGHAT, CDR2 FQNNGV. V gave up 6 bases and J gave up 6 bases, with 12 bases separating them. The CDR3 sequence is 12 residues long.

In regard to this clone: In the same sample, other DNA sequences code for this CDR3. The chain uses TRBV27 and TRBJ2-7; D is perhaps TRBD2 (6 bases). The V end lost 6 bases, the J end lost 2 bases, and 11 bases lay between the germline ends. CDR3 length: 13 amino acids. Germline loops: CDR1 MNHEY, CDR2 SMNVEV (reference sequence). CDR3 amino acids: CASSLGLPYEQYF. DNA of the CDR3: TGTGCCAGCAGCCTGGGACTCCCCTACGAGCAGTACTTC.

This clone was seen just once. The chain couples TRBV27 to TRBJ2-7; maybe TRBD2 (5 bases). The CDR3 is made up of 14 amino acids. Germline V lookup: CDR1 MNHEY, CDR2 SMNVEV (reference sequence). Trimming pared 3 bases from V and 0 bases from J, leaving 9 bases between. CDR3 region: CASSLSGFSYEQYF. The CDR3 DNA reads as TGTGCCAGCAGTTTGTCGGGGTTCTCCTACGAGCAGTACTTC.

The sample holds a few counts of this clone. CDR3 protein: CAWSVLSGWDTEAFF. CDR3 DNA sequence: TGTGCCTGGAGTGTACTCTCGGGGTGGGACACTGAAGCTTTCTTT. The chain employs TRBV30 and TRBJ1-1; D is ambiguous. Germline assignment: CDR1 GTSNPN and CDR2 SVGIG (reference sequence). The CDR3 is 15 amino acids. Trimming shortened V by 0 bases and J by 3 bases, and 14 bases separated the two germline ends.

The chain links TRBV5-1 to TRBJ2-1; D perhaps matches TRBD2 (5 bases). Germline lookup yields CDR1 SGHRS and CDR2 YFSETQ. The V end lost 4 bases, the J end lost 4 bases, and 12 bases lay between the germline ends. CDR3 length equals 14 residues. This CDR3 reads CASSGPGLYNEQFF. As DNA, the CDR3 is TGCGCCAGCAGCGGCCCGGGATTATACAATGAGCAGTTCTTC.

The V call is TRBV18, the J call TRBJ2-1, with 7 bases identical to TRBD1. The V segment lost 6 bases and the J segment 0 bases; nucleotides outside the gene matches: 5. The CDR3 length is 15 residues. Germline loops: CDR1 KGHSH, CDR2 LQKENI. The CDR3 sequence is CASSRGHLSYNEQFF. Written as DNA, the CDR3 is TGTGCCAGCTCGAGGGGGCACCTCTCCTACAATGAGCAGTTCTTC. Full variable domain (missing parts from reference TRBV18 and TRBJ2-1): NAGVMQNPRHLVRRRGQEARLRCSPMKGHSHVYWYRQLPEEGLKFMVYLQKENIIDESGMPKERFSAEFPKEGPSILRIQQVVRGDSAAYFCASSRGHLSYNEQFFGPGTRLTVL.

There are a few counts of this clone. V and J are TRBV29-1 and TRBJ1-1; a possible D gene is TRBD1 (6 bases). The CDR3 length is 14 residues. The V end lost 7 bases, the J end lost 1 base, and 16 bases lay between the germline ends. CDR1 and CDR2 from the germline V gene are SQVTM and ANQGSEA. The CDR3 region has the DNA TGCAGCGCCCAAAGGCAGGGGCGGAACACTGAAGCTTTCTTT. It translates to CSAQRQGRNTEAFF. Full variable domain (outside the CDR3, taken from reference TRBV29-1 and TRBJ1-1): SAVISQKPSRDICQRGTSLTIQCQVDSQVTMMFWYRQQPGQSLTLIATANQGSEATYESGFVIDKFPISRPNLTFSTLTVSNMSPEDSSIYLCSAQRQGRNTEAFFGQGTRLTVV.

This chain connects TRBV7-6 to TRBJ2-7; 8 nucleotides line up with TRBD2. Germline V CDR1 and CDR2: SGHVS, FNYEAQ. This CDR3 is 15 amino acids long. Unmatched junction bases numbered 2, after V lost 0 bases and J lost 1 base. CDR3 region: CASSLAGGESYEQYF. The CDR3 DNA reads TGTGCCAGCAGCTTAGCCGGGGGGGAATCCTACGAGCAGTACTTC.

The chain combines TRBV13 with TRBJ2-1, with D perhaps TRBD2 (6 bases). CDR1 and CDR2 (germline): PRHDT, FYEKMQ (reference sequence). The CDR3 contains 15 residues. The V end was cut by 5 bases, the J end by 4 bases, with 15 bases between. The CDR3 protein is CASSAQLAAYNEQFF. DNA for the CDR3: TGTGCCAGCAGCGCGCAACTAGCCGCTTACAATGAGCAGTTCTTC. Drawing the rest from reference TRBV13 and TRBJ2-1, the complete variable domain is AAGVIQSPRHLIKEKRETATLKCYPIPRHDTVYWYQQGPGQDPQFLISFYEKMQSDKGSIPDRFSAQQFSDYHSELNMSSLELGDSALYFCASSAQLAAYNEQFFGPGTRLTVL.

The V and J genes are TRBV14 and TRBJ2-2; D unresolved. Looked up from germline, CDR1 is SGHDN and CDR2 is FVKESK. Trimming took 0 bases from V and 5 from J, leaving 22 bases between them. The CDR3 is 19 amino acids. The CDR3 here is CASSQDVVGRKKGTGELFF. CDR3 nucleotides: TGTGCCAGCAGCCAAGACGTGGTAGGACGGAAGAAAGGGACCGGGGAGCTGTTTTTT. Together with reference TRBV14 and TRBJ2-2, the CDR3 gives the full variable domain: EAGVTQFPSHSVIEKGQTVTLRCDPISGHDNLYWYRRVMGKEIKFLLHFVKESKQDESGMPNNRFLAERTGGTYSTLKVQPAELEDSGVYFCASSQDVVGRKKGTGELFFGEGSRLTVL.

V usage is TRBV12-2 and J usage is TRBJ2-7; the table's D call TRBD1 went unverified against the DNA. TRBV12-2 is annotated as a pseudogene. The CDR3 contains 16 residues. The CDR3 sequence is CASRPSWTNTDYEQYF. The CDR3, as DNA: TGTGCAAGTCGCCCCTCTTGGACAAATACCGACTACGAGCAGTACTTC.

V usage is TRBV2 and J usage is TRBJ2-3; possible D gene TRBD2, 5 bases. This CDR3 region has 16 residues. Germline V gene data show CDR1 as SNHLY and CDR2 as FYNNEI. V was cut by 2 bases and J by 0 bases, with 12 bases left in between. CDR3 sequence reads: CASSERSGSSTDTQYF. The DNA of the CDR3 is TGTGCCAGCAGTGAACGAAGCGGTTCTAGCACAGATACGCAGTATTTT.

This chain connects TRBV4-1 to TRBJ1-5; 9 bases map to TRBD1. V shed 4 bases and J 4 bases; nucleotides not matched to a gene: 11. From germline, CDR1 is MGHRA and CDR2 YSYEKL. The CDR3 consists of 17 residues. The CDR3 region is CASSRSIGQGPNQPQHF. The CDR3 DNA is TGCGCCAGCAGCCGGTCAATCGGACAGGGGCCAAATCAGCCCCAGCATTTT.

The gene calls are TRBV5-4 and TRBJ1-1; TRBD1 might be the D (5 bases). Germline CDR1 is SGHNT and CDR2 is YYREEE (reference sequence). The CDR3 has 12 residues. V was cut by 2 bases and J by 6 bases, with 8 bases left in between. The CDR3 region is CASSLGESEAFF. CDR3 nucleotide sequence: TGTGCCAGCAGCTTAGGGGAGTCTGAAGCTTTCTTT.

This rearrangement joins TRBV9 to TRBJ1-1; D gene unclear. Looked up from germline, CDR1 is SGDLS and CDR2 is YYNGEE. The CDR3 extends over 20 amino acids. V gave up 0 bases and J gave up 0 bases, with 24 bases separating them. CDR3 region: CASSVAGVPPSLGMNTEAFF. The CDR3 nucleotides are TGTGCCAGCAGCGTAGCTGGGGTCCCACCCAGTTTGGGCATGAACACTGAAGCTTTCTTT.

The chain couples TRBV19 to TRBJ2-5; maybe TRBD1 (5 bases). The V end was cut by 7 bases, the J end by 0 bases, with 12 bases between. CDR1 and CDR2 (germline): LNHDA, SQIVND (reference sequence). The CDR3 has 14 residues. CDR3 sequence: CASKKDTYQETQYF. The CDR3 nucleotides are TGTGCCAGTAAAAAGGACACCTACCAAGAGACCCAGTACTTC.

The chain has TRBV6-1 and TRBJ2-7; 9 bases fit TRBD1. The ends lost 3 bases at V and 2 bases at J; junction bases unmatched: 2. The CDR3 has 14 amino acids. Germline-derived CDR1 and CDR2 are MNHNS and SASEGT. The CDR3 protein is CASSERDRAYEQYF. The CDR3, as DNA: TGTGCCAGCAGTGAGAGGGACAGGGCCTACGAGCAGTACTTC.

This sequence joins TRBV19 and TRBJ2-2; no reliable D call. The V end was cut by 4 bases, the J end by 3 bases, with 9 bases between. The CDR3 extends over 14 amino acids. Germline lookup yields CDR1 LNHDA and CDR2 SQIVND (reference sequence). DNA of the CDR3: TGTGCCAGTAGTAGATCGGTGGACACCGGGGAGCTGTTTTTT. Encoded protein: CASSRSVDTGELFF.

The chain recombines TRBV7-2 with TRBJ1-1; a possible D gene is TRBD1 (6 bases). The CDR3 is 13 amino acids. Germline V gene lookup returns CDR1 SGHTA and CDR2 FQGNSA. Deletions cut 1 base from V and 7 bases from J, with 10 bases between. The DNA for the CDR3 is TGTGCCAGCAGCTTAGTGGGGGCGGGTGAAGCTTTCTTT. Translation: CASSLVGAGEAFF.

The chain links TRBV4-1 to TRBJ1-1, with D uncertain. CDR3 size: 18 residues. Germline V lookup: CDR1 MGHRA, CDR2 YSYEKL. V was cut by 4 bases and J by 0 bases, with 21 bases left in between. CDR3: CASSPAPQFGVVNTEAFF. The CDR3 nucleotides are TGCGCCAGCAGCCCTGCCCCACAGTTTGGGGTTGTGAACACTGAAGCTTTCTTT.